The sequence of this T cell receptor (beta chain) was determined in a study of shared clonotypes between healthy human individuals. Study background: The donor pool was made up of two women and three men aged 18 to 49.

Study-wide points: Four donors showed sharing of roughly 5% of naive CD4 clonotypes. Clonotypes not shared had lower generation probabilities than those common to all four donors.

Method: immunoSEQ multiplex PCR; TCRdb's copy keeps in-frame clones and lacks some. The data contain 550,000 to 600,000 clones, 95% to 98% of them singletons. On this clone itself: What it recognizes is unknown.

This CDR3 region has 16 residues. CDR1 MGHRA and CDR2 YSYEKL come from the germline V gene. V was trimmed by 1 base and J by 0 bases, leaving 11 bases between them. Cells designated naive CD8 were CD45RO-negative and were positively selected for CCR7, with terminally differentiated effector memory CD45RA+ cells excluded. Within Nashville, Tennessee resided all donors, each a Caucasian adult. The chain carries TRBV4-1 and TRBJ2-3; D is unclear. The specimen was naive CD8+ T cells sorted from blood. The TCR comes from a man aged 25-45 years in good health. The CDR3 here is CASSQVSDLSTDTQYF. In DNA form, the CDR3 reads TGCGCCAGCAGCCAAGTCAGCGACCTGAGCACAGATACGCAGTATTTT.